This T cell receptor beta chain is drawn from a study of blood T cell repertoires in COVID-19. Study at large: The United States, Italy and Spain provided the acute and convalescent COVID-19 samples. PBMCs, B-cell-depleted T cells, or T cells were the source of the cDNA or gDNA that made up the material.

Original methodology: The authors estimated nucleated cell counts from reference gene primer amplification. Only in-frame clones appear in the TCRdb table, and some are missing; sequencing was by immunoSEQ multiplex PCR. For V, J and clone size, that table is used; D and trimming come from the DNA. Of fewer than 15,000 clones detected, roughly 88% appear once; the ten largest clones hold around 15%. V gave up 8 bases and J gave up 2 bases, with 9 bases separating them. The CDR3 runs 13 residues. Germline V gene lookup returns CDR1 SNHLY and CDR2 FYNNEI. This clonotype originated in a human donor in a cohort sampled during active COVID-19. Sequencing input: peripheral blood. The rearrangement joins TRBV2 to TRBJ1-4; D is undetermined. CDR3 DNA: TGTGCCAGCCGGGGTTCCACTAATGAAAAACTGTTTTTT. This encodes CASRGSTNEKLFF.